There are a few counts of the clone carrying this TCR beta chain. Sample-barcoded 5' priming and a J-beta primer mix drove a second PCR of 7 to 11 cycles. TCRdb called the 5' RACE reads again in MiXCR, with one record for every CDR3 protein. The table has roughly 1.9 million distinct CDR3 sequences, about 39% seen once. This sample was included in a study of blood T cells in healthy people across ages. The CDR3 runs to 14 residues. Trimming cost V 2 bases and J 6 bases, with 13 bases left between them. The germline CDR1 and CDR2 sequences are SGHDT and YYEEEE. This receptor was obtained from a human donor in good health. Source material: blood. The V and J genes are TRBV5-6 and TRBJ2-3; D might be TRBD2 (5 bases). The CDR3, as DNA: TGTGCCAGCAGCTTCACTAGTCCGGCGGATACGCAGTATTTT. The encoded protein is CASSFTSPADTQYF.